Listed below are T cell receptor beta chains from one sample, sequenced in a study of T-cell reconstitution after alpha-beta-depleted transplantation in children. Each CDR3 protein is one row after TCRdb ran MiXCR on the PCR reads. The data contain about 830,000 distinct CDR3 sequences, 16% of them singletons. Sequencing was performed on PBMCs, mostly from graft donor cells, taken 360 days after TCRalphabeta/CD19-depleted stem cell transplant. These receptors all stem from a male patient between 5 and 17 years old who had a stem cell transplant for acute lymphoblastic leukemia, so the T cells may come from the graft donor. The CDR3 runs from the conserved cysteine through the conserved F or W. D genes are given only for firm matches. Some rows mark clone size as missing; the rest say once, few, many or name a class of expanded clone.

V,J,size,D,CDR3,DNA
TRBV9,TRBJ2-1,few,-,CASSPPGSAHNEQFF,TGTGCCAGCAGCCCCCCGGGCTCAGCTCACAATGAGCAGTTCTTC
TRBV10-3,TRBJ2-1,-,-,CAISDRINEQFF,TGTGCCATCAGTGACAGGATAAATGAGCAGTTCTTC
TRBV15,TRBJ2-4,-,-,CATTRGGVPDENIQYF,TGTGCCACCACCCGCGGCGGGGTCCCGGACGAAAACATTCAGTACTTC
TRBV4-1,TRBJ2-1,many,TRBD2,CASSQVSYLAGVVF,TGCGCCAGCAGCCAAGTTAGTTATCTAGCGGGCGTGGTCTTC
TRBV4-1,TRBJ2-3,-,-,CASSQDDGGSTDTQYF,TGCGCCAGCAGCCAAGACGATGGCGGGAGCACAGATACGCAGTATTTT
TRBV11-2,TRBJ2-1,-,TRBD2,CASSHGTSGRADEQFF,TGTGCCAGCAGCCACGGGACTAGCGGGAGAGCGGATGAGCAGTTCTTC
TRBV5-4,TRBJ2-7,-,TRBD2,CASSWGTSGTYYEQYF,TGTGCCAGCAGCTGGGGAACTAGCGGAACATACTACGAGCAGTACTTC
TRBV10-3,TRBJ2-7,-,TRBD1,CAISTHPIGTGGFYEQYF,TGTGCCATCTCTACACATCCTATCGGGACAGGGGGGTTCTACGAGCAGTACTTC
TRBV15,TRBJ1-5,-,TRBD1,CAAQGDSNQPQHF,TGTGCCGCCCAGGGGGATAGCAATCAGCCCCAGCATTTT
TRBV29-1,TRBJ2-7,-,-,CSVGWDVDYEQYF,TGCAGCGTTGGGTGGGACGTAGACTACGAGCAGTACTTC
TRBV20-1,TRBJ1-1,-,-,CSARVGRWPDTEAFF,TGCAGTGCTAGAGTCGGGCGGTGGCCTGACACTGAAGCTTTCTTT
TRBV2,TRBJ1-5,-,TRBD1,CASSRQGLEPQHF,TGTGCCAGCAGTCGACAGGGTTTGGAGCCCCAGCATTTT
TRBV6-2/TRBV6-3,TRBJ2-1,-,-,CASSSTWSEQFF,TGTGCCAGCAGCAGTACGTGGAGTGAGCAGTTCTTC
TRBV6-5,TRBJ2-3,few,-,CASSYLGLRTDTQYF,TGTGCCAGCAGTTACTTGGGACTTCGCACAGATACGCAGTATTTT
TRBV12-3/TRBV12-4,TRBJ2-1,few,TRBD1,CASTPDRGWNEQFF,TGTGCCAGCACCCCGGACAGGGGATGGAATGAGCAGTTCTTC
TRBV24-1,TRBJ2-3,-,-,CATSDFTGLDTQYF,TGTGCCACCAGTGATTTCACAGGGTTAGATACGCAGTATTTT
TRBV29-1,TRBJ1-1,-,-,CSVEGQRPEAFF,TGCAGCGTTGAGGGGCAGAGGCCTGAAGCTTTCTTT
TRBV24-1,TRBJ2-6,-,-,CATSPTGTGANVLTF,TGTGCCACCAGTCCGACAGGTACTGGGGCCAACGTCCTGACTTTC
TRBV19,TRBJ1-1,-,TRBD1,CASRDGQVNTEAFF,TGTGCCAGTAGAGACGGACAGGTTAACACTGAAGCTTTCTTT
TRBV27,TRBJ2-1,-,-,CASRPLPQSSYNEQFF,TGTGCCAGCAGACCTCTTCCGCAGAGCTCCTACAATGAGCAGTTCTTC
TRBV12-5,TRBJ2-2,few,TRBD2,CASGLGLAGNTGELFF,TGTGCTAGTGGTTTGGGACTAGCGGGGAACACCGGGGAGCTGTTTTTT
TRBV5-5,TRBJ1-1,few,TRBD1,CASTPTGVNTEAFF,TGTGCCAGCACCCCCACAGGGGTGAACACTGAAGCTTTCTTT
TRBV20-1,TRBJ1-5,few,-,CSARDVYSNQPQHF,TGCAGTGCGCGGGACGTTTATAGCAATCAGCCCCAGCATTTT
TRBV10-3,TRBJ2-7,-,TRBD1,CAISESDRGTYEQYF,TGTGCCATCAGTGAATCGGACAGGGGTACCTACGAGCAGTACTTC
TRBV7-2,TRBJ2-7,-,-,CASSYPAKAGSYEQYF,TGTGCCAGCAGCTACCCGGCCAAGGCGGGATCCTACGAGCAGTACTTC
TRBV20-1,TRBJ2-3,few,TRBD1,CSAAVRDRGTDTQYF,TGCAGTGCTGCCGTCCGGGACAGGGGAACAGATACGCAGTATTTT
TRBV11-2,TRBJ2-2,-,TRBD2,CASSLRREGIGELFF,TGTGCCAGCAGCTTACGGCGGGAGGGCATCGGGGAGCTGTTTTTT
TRBV19,TRBJ2-1,-,-,CASSIDLESPEQIYNEQFF,TGTGCCAGTAGTATAGATCTGGAAAGTCCCGAACAAATATACAATGAGCAGTTCTTC
TRBV5-1,TRBJ2-7,few,-,CASSPGTSNEQYF,TGCGCCAGCAGCCCCGGGACTTCCAACGAGCAGTACTTC
TRBV20-1,TRBJ2-7,-,-,CSAVDRSYEQYF,TGCAGTGCAGTAGACAGGTCCTACGAGCAGTACTTC
TRBV24-1,TRBJ2-5,many,-,CAVRRAEGETQYF,TGTGCCGTCCGAAGGGCAGAGGGAGAGACCCAGTACTTC
TRBV20-1,TRBJ2-1,few,TRBD2,CSASSPGTSGSYNEQFF,TGCAGTGCTAGCAGTCCCGGGACTAGCGGGAGCTACAATGAGCAGTTCTTC
TRBV12-3/TRBV12-4,TRBJ2-7,-,TRBD1,CASSFGRGPHEQYF,TGTGCCAGCAGTTTCGGCAGGGGGCCCCACGAGCAGTACTTC
TRBV18,TRBJ2-1,few,-,CASSPGGFYNEQFF,TGTGCCAGCTCACCAGGAGGATTCTACAATGAGCAGTTCTTC
TRBV7-3,TRBJ2-1,few,-,CASSPGLWARVDEQFF,TGTGCCAGCAGCCCAGGGTTGTGGGCCCGGGTGGATGAGCAGTTCTTC
TRBV20-1,TRBJ2-5,many,TRBD2,CSARVAGGETQYF,TGCAGTGCTAGAGTAGCGGGAGGGGAGACCCAGTACTTC
TRBV5-1,TRBJ2-7,few,-,CASSLVVTHEQYF,TGCGCCAGCAGCTTGGTTGTCACCCACGAGCAGTACTTC
TRBV5-1,TRBJ2-7,few,TRBD1,CASSFDRGLYEQYF,TGCGCCAGCAGCTTTGACAGGGGATTGTACGAGCAGTACTTC
TRBV12-3/TRBV12-4,TRBJ2-2,few,-,CASSLTGWDGELFF,TGTGCCAGCAGTTTAACAGGGTGGGACGGGGAGCTGTTTTTT
TRBV4-1,TRBJ2-5,few,TRBD2,CASSQALFRTSGRETQYF,TGCGCCAGCAGCCAAGCCCTCTTTAGGACTAGCGGGAGGGAGACCCAGTACTTC
TRBV29-1,TRBJ2-4,few,-,CSVGGSRAAKNIQYF,TGCAGCGTTGGGGGGTCCAGGGCGGCCAAAAACATTCAGTACTTC
TRBV2,TRBJ1-5,once,-,CATRPELSQPQHF,TGTGCCACCAGGCCGGAGTTGTCTCAGCCCCAGCATTTT